This T cell receptor beta chain emerged from a study of graft-versus-host responses after intestinal transplantation. Study at large: For two to four years after anti-thymocyte globulin induction, all recipients took tacrolimus and steroids. Study-level points and caveats: With peak circulating GvH clone levels came an association with early post-transplant HvG declines. Recipient marrow harbored GvH clones, some of which surfaced first in ileum or blood.

V shed 5 bases and J shed 10 bases, with 12 bases lying between them. Germline CDR1 DFQATT, CDR2 SNEGSKA (reference sequence). The CDR3 sequence is 11 residues long. In the case of this clone: Its antigen is unknown.

Profiled with immunoSEQ multiplex PCR; TCRdb holds only in-frame clones, not every one. The table has some 96,000 clones, more than 75% seen once. The gene calls are TRBV20-1 and TRBJ1-5; D is uncertain. Sequencing used unstimulated CD4+ T cells sorted from spleen or lymph node cells, obtained before transplant. The origin of this receptor is a human donor who was the organ donor for an intestinal transplant. CDR3 nucleotide sequence: TGCAGTGCTCAAGACGGATTACCCCAGCATTTT. Translated: CSAQDGLPQHF.